A single sample is the source of the 2 T cell receptor beta chains below, sequenced in a study of Ad26.COV2.S vaccination and SARS-CoV-2 variants. Assay: immunoSEQ multiplex PCR; the TCRdb copy retains only in-frame clones and omits some. The table has around 250,000 clones, 87% seen once; the top ten hold approximately 3%. Treatment in this sample: 15 to 20 received Ad26.COV2.S at low or high dose, single or two shots; five or six received placebo; per-sample allocation not given. Following the first vaccine or placebo injection, samples were taken on day 63. The sample in question was peripheral blood, obtained in a trial of Ad26.COV2.S vaccine versus placebo. All receptors derive from a person aged 18-65 years who received the Ad26.COV2.S COVID-19 vaccine or a placebo.

The gene calls are TRBV7-6 and TRBJ1-1, with 10 nucleotides matching TRBD1. The V gene end was trimmed by 4 bases and the J gene end by 0 bases; junction bases not matched to a gene: 5. Per germline, CDR1 SGHVS and CDR2 FNYEAQ. The CDR3 runs to 16 residues. The CDR3 region is CASSSRQGAVNTEAFF. The CDR3 nucleotides read TGTGCCAGCAGCTCCAGACAGGGGGCGGTGAACACTGAAGCTTTCTTT.

This clone was detected only a few times. The rearrangement joins TRBV6-1 to TRBJ2-7, with TRBD2 as a possible D gene (5 bases). The CDR3 spans 14 residues. Per the germline V gene, CDR1 is MNHNS and CDR2 is SASEGT. Trimming pared 1 base from V and 8 bases from J, leaving 15 bases between. CDR3 bases: TGTGCCAGCAGTGAAGGAGTCGGGGTTAAGAAGCAGTACGTC. Its translation is CASSEGVGVKKQYV.